These T cell receptor beta chains were read from a single sample in a study of T-cell reconstitution after alpha-beta-depleted transplantation in children. One entry per CDR3 protein results from TCRdb running MiXCR on the PCR reads. The table has about 640,000 distinct CDR3 sequences, around 16% seen once. This specimen consisted of PBMCs from the stem cell graft donor, obtained from the stem cell graft. The receptors derive from a human donor who donated a stem cell graft to a child with acute myeloid leukemia. Both conserved end residues are part of each CDR3. D genes are given only for firm matches. Expanded clones get a size class; other rows say once, few or many, or leave the size out.

d_gene,j_gene,abundance,v_gene,len,CDR3aa,CDR3nt
TRBD2,TRBJ2-3,many,TRBV20-1,16,CSARDPSGGAGDTQYF,TGCAGTGCTAGAGATCCTAGCGGGGGGGCTGGAGATACGCAGTATTTT
.,TRBJ2-5,.,TRBV27,15,CASIPGHNNKETQYF,TGTGCCAGCATTCCGGGACATAATAATAAGGAGACCCAGTACTTC
.,TRBJ1-4,many,TRBV6-5,15,CASSYSTQANEKLFF,TGTGCCAGCAGTTACTCTACCCAGGCTAATGAAAAACTGTTTTTT
TRBD2,TRBJ2-1,few,TRBV9,16,CASSPRGGGTYNEQFF,TGTGCCAGCAGCCCCCGTGGGGGGGGGACCTACAATGAGCAGTTCTTC
.,TRBJ1-1,many,TRBV29-1,15,CSVTWGGRPNTEAFF,TGCAGCGTCACCTGGGGTGGCAGACCGAACACTGAAGCTTTCTTT
TRBD2,TRBJ2-1,many,TRBV10-3,16,CAISESGLIYYDEQFF,TGTGCCATCAGTGAGTCGGGACTAATCTACTACGATGAGCAGTTCTTC
TRBD2,TRBJ2-2,few,TRBV12-3/TRBV12-4,15,CASSLKAGDYGELFF,TGTGCCAGCAGTTTAAAGGCGGGGGATTACGGGGAGCTGTTTTTT
.,TRBJ1-1,few,TRBV5-1,14,CASSSSDLNTEAFF,TGCGCCAGCAGTTCCAGCGATCTGAACACTGAAGCTTTCTTT
.,TRBJ2-3,few,TRBV14,15,CASSQADRPTDTQYF,TGTGCCAGCAGCCAAGCGGACAGACCTACAGATACGCAGTATTTT
.,TRBJ2-7,many,TRBV4-3,13,CASSQDAGLVQYF,TGCGCCAGCAGCCAAGATGCAGGGTTGGTTCAGTACTTC
.,TRBJ1-1,many,TRBV12-3/TRBV12-4,12,CASSLARGGAFF,TGTGCCAGCAGTTTAGCCCGAGGCGGAGCTTTCTTT
.,TRBJ2-1,few,TRBV27,13,CASSLRGYAEQFF,TGTGCCAGCAGTTTACGGGGATACGCTGAGCAGTTCTTC
.,TRBJ2-2,many,TRBV5-1,15,CASSFGARGTGELFF,TGCGCCAGCAGCTTTGGGGCCAGGGGCACCGGGGAGCTGTTTTTT
.,TRBJ1-1,many,TRBV20-1,12,CSAPGRGAEAFF,TGCAGTGCTCCTGGACGGGGCGCTGAAGCTTTCTTT
TRBD1,TRBJ1-2,.,TRBV7-9,17,CASSSWTGAQLNYGYTF,TGTGCCAGCAGCTCCTGGACAGGGGCCCAACTTAACTATGGCTACACCTTC
.,TRBJ2-1,.,TRBV12-5,11,CASGYHNEQFF,TGTGCTAGTGGTTACCACAATGAGCAGTTCTTC
TRBD2,TRBJ2-1,few,TRBV20-1,14,CSAKVLARFNEQFF,TGCAGTGCGAAAGTACTAGCGCGGTTCAATGAGCAGTTCTTC
.,TRBJ1-1,.,TRBV7-2,16,CASSLDLRALRTEAFF,TGTGCCAGCAGCTTAGACCTGAGGGCCTTGAGGACTGAAGCTTTCTTT
.,TRBJ1-4,.,TRBV7-9,15,CASSLVGTGSEKLFF,TGTGCCAGCAGCTTAGTCGGGACCGGATCTGAAAAACTGTTTTTT